The clone carrying this TCR beta chain was observed a few times. Antigen unknown. PBMC DNA, left unsorted, was sequenced on ten immunoSEQ deep assay plates. In the original analysis: ImmunoSEQ sequences covered only the junction and lacked quality scores; filtering therefore differed. Libraries were prepared by immunoSEQ multiplex PCR; TCRdb keeps only in-frame clonotypes and omits some of them. The DNA gave D and trimming, while V, J and clone size come from that table. The sample includes some 450,000 clones, approximately 77% of them seen just once. These data belong to a study of shared clonotypes between healthy human individuals. Regarding the study as a whole: The sole specimen, blood, was sampled, and tissue repertoires likely differ.

All donors were healthy HIV-negative adults lacking recent acute infections or vaccinations. The CDR3 has 13 residues. The germline V and J ends were trimmed by 2 bases and 4 bases, with 7 bases remaining between them. CDR1 is WSHSY and CDR2 is SAAADI in the germline V gene. The chain joins TRBV10-2 to TRBJ2-3; D is undetermined. The source is a middle-aged woman in good health. Some clones in this sample may be carry-over from other donors' samples. The sequenced sample consisted of PBMCs. The CDR3 nucleotides are TGCGCCAGCAGTGAGAAGTTTGCAGATACGCAGTATTTT. Its protein product is CASSEKFADTQYF.